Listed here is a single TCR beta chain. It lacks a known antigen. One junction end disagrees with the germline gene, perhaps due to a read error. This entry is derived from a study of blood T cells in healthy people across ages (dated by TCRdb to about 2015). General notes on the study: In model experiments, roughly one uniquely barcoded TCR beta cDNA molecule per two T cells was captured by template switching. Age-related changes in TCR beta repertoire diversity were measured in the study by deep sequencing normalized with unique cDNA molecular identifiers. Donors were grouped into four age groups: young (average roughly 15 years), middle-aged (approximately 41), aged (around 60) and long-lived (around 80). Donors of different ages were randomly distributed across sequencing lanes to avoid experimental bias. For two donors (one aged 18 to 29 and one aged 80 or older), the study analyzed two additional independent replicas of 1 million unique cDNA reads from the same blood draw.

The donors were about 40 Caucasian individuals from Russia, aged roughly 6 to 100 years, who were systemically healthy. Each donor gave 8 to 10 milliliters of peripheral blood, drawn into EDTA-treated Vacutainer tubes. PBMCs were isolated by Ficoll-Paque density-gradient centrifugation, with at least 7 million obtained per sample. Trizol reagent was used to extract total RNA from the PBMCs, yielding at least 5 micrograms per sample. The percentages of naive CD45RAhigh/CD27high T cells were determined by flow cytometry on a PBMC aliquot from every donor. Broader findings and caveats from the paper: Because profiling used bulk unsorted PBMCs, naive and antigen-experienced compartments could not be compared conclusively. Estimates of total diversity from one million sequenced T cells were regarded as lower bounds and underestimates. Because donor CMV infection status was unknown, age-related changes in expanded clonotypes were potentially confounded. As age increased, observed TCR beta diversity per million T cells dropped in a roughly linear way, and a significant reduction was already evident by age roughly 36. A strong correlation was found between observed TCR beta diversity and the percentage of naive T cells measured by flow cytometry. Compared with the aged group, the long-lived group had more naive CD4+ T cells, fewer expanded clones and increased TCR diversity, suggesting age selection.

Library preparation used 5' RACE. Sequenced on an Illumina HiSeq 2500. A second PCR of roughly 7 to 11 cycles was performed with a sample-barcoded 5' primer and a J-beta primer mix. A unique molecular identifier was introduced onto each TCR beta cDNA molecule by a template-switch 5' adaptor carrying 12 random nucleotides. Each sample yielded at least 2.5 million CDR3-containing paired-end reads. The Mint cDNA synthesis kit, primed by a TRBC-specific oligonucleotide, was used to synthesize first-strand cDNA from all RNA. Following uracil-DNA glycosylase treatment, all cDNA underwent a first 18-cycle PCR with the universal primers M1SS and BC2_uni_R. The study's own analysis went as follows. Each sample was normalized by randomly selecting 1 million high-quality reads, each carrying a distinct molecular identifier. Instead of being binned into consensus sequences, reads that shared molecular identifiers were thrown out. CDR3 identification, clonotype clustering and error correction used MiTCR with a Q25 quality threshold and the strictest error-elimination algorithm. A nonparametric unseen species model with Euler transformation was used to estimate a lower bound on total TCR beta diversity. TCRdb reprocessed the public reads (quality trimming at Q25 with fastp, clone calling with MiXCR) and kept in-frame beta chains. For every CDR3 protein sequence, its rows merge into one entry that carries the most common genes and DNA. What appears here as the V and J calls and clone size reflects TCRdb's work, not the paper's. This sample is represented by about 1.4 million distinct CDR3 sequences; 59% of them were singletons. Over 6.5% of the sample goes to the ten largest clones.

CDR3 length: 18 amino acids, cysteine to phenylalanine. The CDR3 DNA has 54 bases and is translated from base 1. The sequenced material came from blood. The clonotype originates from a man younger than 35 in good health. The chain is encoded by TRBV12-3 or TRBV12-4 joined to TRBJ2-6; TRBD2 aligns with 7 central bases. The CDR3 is CTSSLYFQGGAGANVLTF. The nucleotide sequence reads TGTACCAGCAGTTTATATTTCCAGGGAGGGGCTGGGGCCAACGTCCTGACTTTC.